What follows are 6 T cell receptor beta chains derived from one specimen sequenced in a study of CD8 T cells in ankylosing spondylitis. TCRdb reprocessed the 5' RACE reads via MiXCR and lists one record per CDR3 protein. The sample records 200,000 or so distinct CDR3 sequences, roughly 25% being singletons. Sequencing input: blood, either unsorted or a sorted T cell fraction (not recorded which). Receptors were obtained from a male donor with ankylosing spondylitis or in good health (not recorded which).

A few counts support this clonotype. This may be a read error, as it is one base from a much larger clone. The rearrangement uses TRBV29-1 and TRBJ2-5; maybe TRBD2 (5 bases). V was clipped by 3 bases and J by 2 bases, with 10 bases between them. The CDR3 loop spans 13 amino acids. Germline V gene data show CDR1 as SQVTM and CDR2 as ANQGSEA. CDR3 region: CSVDAGGQETQYF. The DNA for the CDR3 is TGCAGCGTTGATGCCGGAGGACAAGAGACCCAGTACTTC.

Many counts were recorded for this clonotype. The chain links TRBV29-1 to TRBJ2-1, with TRBD2 as a possible D gene (5 bases). V lost 7 bases and J 5 bases, leaving 18 bases between the germline ends. Looked up from germline, CDR1 is SQVTM and CDR2 is ANQGSEA. This CDR3 region has 14 residues. CDR3 DNA: TGCAGCGCTGGTGGGAGTGGGAACGACAATGAGCAGTTCTTC. Encoded protein: CSAGGSGNDNEQFF.

With regard to this clonotype: Given a much more abundant clone one base away, this may be a read error. The chain carries TRBV12-3 or TRBV12-4 and TRBJ1-6; D perhaps matches TRBD1 (5 bases). The CDR3 runs to 16 residues. V was cut by 6 bases and J by 10 bases, with 22 bases left in between. CDR3 sequence reads: CASSPYSTASNSPLHF. The CDR3 nucleotides are TGTGCCAGCAGCCCCTATTCGACAGCTTCGAACTCACCCCTCCACTTT.

This chain uses TRBV20-1 with TRBJ2-1, with 7 positions matching TRBD1. CDR1 is DFQATT and CDR2 is SNEGSKA in the germline V gene (reference sequence). This CDR3 region has 15 residues. J lost 11 bases, V lost 1 base, and 14 bases had no gene match. The chain's CDR3 is CSARAGTELRVQQFF. CDR3 nucleotides: TGCAGTGCTAGAGCCGGGACAGAATTAAGGGTTCAGCAGTTCTTC.

This clonotype occurred many times. This chain connects TRBV4-3 to TRBJ2-3; D not resolved. V lost 0 bases to trimming and J lost 0 bases, with 7 bases between them. Germline values: CDR1 LGHNA, CDR2 YSLEER. CDR3 length: 15 residues. The CDR3 spells CASSQERQSTDTQYF. In DNA form, the CDR3 reads TGCGCCAGCAGCCAAGAGCGGCAGAGCACAGATACGCAGTATTTT.

The V gene is TRBV7-6, the J gene TRBJ2-1; D is perhaps TRBD2 (7 bases). Trimming shortened V by 1 base and J by 11 bases, and 24 bases separated the two germline ends. The CDR3 length is 17 residues. Germline-derived CDR1 and CDR2 are SGHVS and FNYEAQ. The CDR3 region is CASSLGQGNVLAAKQFF. CDR3 nucleotides: TGTGCCAGCAGCTTAGGGCAGGGGAATGTTCTAGCGGCTAAGCAGTTCTTC.